These 23 T cell receptor beta chains were all obtained from the same sample, sequenced in a study of CD8 T cells in ankylosing spondylitis. Each CDR3 protein is one row after TCRdb ran MiXCR on the 5' RACE reads. Of around 120,000 distinct CDR3 sequences in the sample, roughly an eighth were seen once. Sequenced: blood, either unsorted or a sorted T cell fraction (not recorded which). The source is a female donor with ankylosing spondylitis or in good health (not recorded which).

With regard to this clonotype: A much larger clone differs by one base, so this may be a read error. The chain uses TRBV7-9 and TRBJ2-7; either TRBD1 or TRBD2 may supply D (6 bases each). This CDR3 spans 15 amino acids. Germline V gives CDR1 SEHNR, CDR2 FQNEAQ (reference sequence). The CDR3 nucleotides are TGTTCCAGCAGCTTAGGGGGGACATTCCAAGGGGAGCAGTACTTC. It codes for CSSSLGGTFQGEQYF.

The table lists this clonotype with many counts. In DNA form, the CDR3 reads TGCGCCAGCAGGCCGCCGAGGCCCGACAATGAGCAGTTCTTC. Translation gives CASRPPRPDNEQFF. V is TRBV5-1 and J is TRBJ2-1, with no clear D. The length of the CDR3 is 14 residues. Trimming cost V 5 bases and J 5 bases, with 14 bases left between them. Germline-derived CDR1 and CDR2 are SGHRS and YFSETQ.

There are many counts of this clonotype. The V call is TRBV6-1, the J call TRBJ2-5; no reliable D call. The length of the CDR3 is 11 residues. V shed 10 bases and J shed 5 bases, with 11 bases lying between them. CDR1 is MNHNS, CDR2 SASEGT, per germline. The CDR3 spells CAIARWETQYF. The CDR3 bases are TGTGCCATCGCTAGGTGGGAGACCCAGTACTTC.

The chain employs TRBV20-1 and TRBJ1-2, with D unresolved. This CDR3 is built from 17 residues. Germline values: CDR1 DFQATT, CDR2 SNEGSKA (reference sequence). V was trimmed by 0 bases and J by 2 bases, leaving 19 bases between them. DNA for the CDR3: TGCAGTGCTAGAGAAGACGTGGATTTTGGGTCCAACTATGGCTACACCTTC. Amino acid sequence: CSAREDVDFGSNYGYTF.

The V call is TRBV29-1, the J call TRBJ2-3; 8 positions agree with TRBD2. The junction had 8 bases not matched to a gene; V was cut back by 8 bases and J by 4 bases. In germline, CDR1 is SQVTM, CDR2 ANQGSEA. CDR3 size: 13 residues. This CDR3 reads CSLTPGGSDTQYF. CDR3 DNA sequence: TGCAGCCTCACCCCGGGAGGGTCAGATACGCAGTATTTT.

This clonotype has a handful of counts. CDR3 region: CASSRTSGSTDTQYF. The CDR3 DNA sequence: TGTGCCAGCAGCAGGACTAGCGGGAGTACAGATACGCAGTATTTT. The rearrangement uses TRBV3-1 and TRBJ2-3; the match to TRBD2 covers 13 bases. Trimming at V came to 5 bases and at J to 3 bases, leaving 2 bases not matched to a gene. This CDR3 comprises 15 residues. Germline CDR1 LGHDT, CDR2 YNNKEL (reference sequence).

This clonotype was seen more than once but under ten times. V gene TRBV20-1 combines with J gene TRBJ2-3, with 10 bases identical to TRBD2. This CDR3 contains 15 residues. In germline, CDR1 is DFQATT, CDR2 SNEGSKA (reference sequence). With V trimmed by 8 bases and J by 5 bases, 13 bases remained unmatched. The CDR3: CSSGPSSGGKDTQYF. CDR3 nucleotides: TGCAGTTCCGGCCCCTCTAGCGGGGGAAAAGATACGCAGTATTTT.

This clonotype was seen repeatedly, ten times or more. The V and J genes are TRBV19 and TRBJ2-1, with D uncertain. The germline CDR1 and CDR2 sequences are LNHDA and SQIVND (reference sequence). The CDR3 runs 13 residues. V was shortened by 8 bases and J by 0 bases, with 8 bases between the two germline ends. The CDR3 is CASCSSSYNEQFF. As DNA, the CDR3 is TGTGCCAGTTGCTCGAGCTCCTACAATGAGCAGTTCTTC.

Ten or more counts support this clonotype. V and J are TRBV12-3 or TRBV12-4 and TRBJ2-7; 9 nucleotides align to TRBD1. The CDR3 is 15 amino acids. With 5 bases clipped from V and 3 bases from J, the junction kept 8 bases outside the gene matches. The CDR3 region is CASSPPGTGIYEQYF. CDR3 bases: TGTGCCAGCAGTCCACCCGGGACAGGGATCTACGAGCAGTACTTC.

The sample holds a few counts of this clonotype. The chain uses TRBV20-1 and TRBJ2-3; TRBD2 agrees at 9 bases. Losses at the gene ends were 5 bases for V and 0 bases for J; bases not matched to a gene: 9. The CDR3 length is 16 residues. The V gene's germline CDR1 is DFQATT and CDR2 SNEGSKA (reference sequence). CDR3 sequence (DNA): TGCAGTGCTCACTGGGCTAGCGGGACTAGCACAGATACGCAGTATTTT. Translated, it gives CSAHWASGTSTDTQYF.

The genes are TRBV24-1 and TRBJ2-1, with 7 bases lining up with TRBD2. CDR1 and CDR2 from the germline V gene are KGHDR and SFDVKD. V lost 5 bases, J lost 2 bases, and 5 bases stayed unmatched. The CDR3 runs to 15 residues. The CDR3 DNA is TGTGCCACCAGTGGAGGCAGCGGGGCCTACAATGAGCAGTTCTTC. This codes for CATSGGSGAYNEQFF.

This clonotype occurred a few times. V is TRBV10-3 and J is TRBJ2-4; D may be TRBD2 (5 bases). The CDR3 length is 12 residues. Germline V gene lookup returns CDR1 ENHRY and CDR2 SYGVKD. Trimming pared 0 bases from V and 8 bases from J, leaving 5 bases between. The CDR3 region has the DNA TGTGCCATCAGTGAGTCGAGGGACATTCAGTACTTC. This encodes CAISESRDIQYF.

This clonotype was observed many times. This chain links TRBV5-1 with TRBJ1-1; D uncertain. Germline CDR1 is SGHRS and CDR2 is YFSETQ. V was cut by 3 bases and J by 1 base, with 7 bases left in between. CDR3 length equals 13 residues. The CDR3 is CASSYSGNTEAFF. Written as DNA, the CDR3 is TGCGCCAGCAGCTACAGTGGGAACACTGAAGCTTTCTTT.

As for this clonotype: This may be a read error, as it is one base from a much larger clone. This chain uses TRBV6-1 with TRBJ2-1; no definite D call. The closer fit of TRBJ2-7 to the DNA end suggests the J call may be wrong. The CDR3 totals 15 residues. CDR1 MNHNS and CDR2 SASEGT come from the germline V gene. Here the CDR3 DNA reads TGTGCCAGCAGTCCCGGGTTGGCGTCCTACAATGAGCAGTACTTC. The encoded protein is CASSPGLASYNEQYF.

This clonotype came up many times. CDR3 in amino acids: CASRLQGSGNTGELFF. In DNA form, the CDR3 reads TGTGCCAGCAGGTTACAGGGATCGGGGAACACCGGGGAGCTGTTTTTT. The chain carries TRBV12-3 or TRBV12-4 and TRBJ2-2; perhaps TRBD1 as D (6 bases). This CDR3 region has 16 residues. Trimming stripped 6 bases from V and 1 base from J, with 15 bases between.

The genes are TRBV28 and TRBJ2-7; D is perhaps TRBD2 (6 bases). CDR3 length equals 15 residues. V dropped 2 bases and J dropped 1 base, with 12 bases sitting between them. Germline loops: CDR1 MDHEN, CDR2 SYDVKM. The CDR3 spells CASSLGGFQSYEQYF. The CDR3, as DNA: TGTGCCAGCAGTTTAGGGGGGTTCCAATCCTACGAGCAGTACTTC.

The chain combines TRBV6-1 with TRBJ1-4, with TRBD1 identical over 7 bases. CDR1 is MNHNS and CDR2 is SASEGT in the germline V gene. The CDR3 sequence is 15 residues long. Unmatched junction bases numbered 17, after V lost 5 bases and J lost 14 bases. The CDR3 DNA reads as TGTGCCAGCAGTACGAGGACAGGCGAACTAAGGCGTCTGTTTTTT. It yields the protein CASSTRTGELRRLFF.

This chain connects TRBV16 to TRBJ2-5, with TRBD2 matching over 7 bases. This CDR3 region has 13 residues. Germline V lookup: CDR1 KGHSY, CDR2 FQNENV. The junction had 2 bases not matched to a gene; V was cut back by 0 bases and J by 7 bases. CDR3 in DNA: TGTGCCAGCAGCCAATCACGGGAGGCGACCCAGTACTTC. Its protein is CASSQSREATQYF.

The chain recombines TRBV20-1 with TRBJ2-1; perhaps TRBD2 as D (5 bases). CDR1 and CDR2 (germline): DFQATT, SNEGSKA (reference sequence). The V and J ends lost 3 bases and 9 bases respectively, with 12 bases between them. CDR3 length equals 12 residues. The CDR3 DNA reads as TGCAGTGCTAGTTCTTCCGGGATTGAGCAGTTCTTC. Its protein product is CSASSSGIEQFF.

This clonotype was seen repeatedly, ten times or more. This rearrangement joins TRBV28 to TRBJ2-1; the match to TRBD2 covers 11 bases. After removal of 7 bases from V and 3 bases from J, the junction contained 2 bases not matched to a gene. This CDR3 region has 14 residues. The germline V gene has CDR1 MDHEN and CDR2 SYDVKM. CDR3: CASTLAGVYNEQFF. The CDR3 region has the DNA TGTGCCAGCACACTAGCGGGAGTCTACAATGAGCAGTTCTTC.

This clonotype was observed at least ten times. The CDR3 loop is CASSPGGQETQYF. In nucleotides, the CDR3 is TGTGCCAGCAGCCCCGGCGGGCAAGAGACCCAGTACTTC. This chain links TRBV28 with TRBJ2-5, with D possibly being TRBD2 (5 bases). CDR1 and CDR2 from the germline V gene are MDHEN and SYDVKM. Trimming left V 6 bases short and J 2 bases short, with 10 bases between. The CDR3 contains 13 residues.

This clonotype occurred many times. V and J are TRBV3-1 and TRBJ2-7; TRBD2 is a possible D gene (6 bases). The CDR3 is 16 amino acids. Germline CDR1 reads LGHDT; CDR2 reads YNNKEL (reference sequence). V dropped 0 bases and J dropped 7 bases, with 19 bases sitting between them. The CDR3 is CASSQDSGGSTVEQYF. Written as DNA, the CDR3 is TGTGCCAGCAGCCAAGATTCCGGGGGTTCGACGGTGGAGCAGTACTTC.

Only a few counts were recorded for this clonotype. The CDR3 sequence is CASTLTLNTEAFF. For the CDR3, the DNA is TGTGCCAGCACTCTGACACTGAACACTGAAGCTTTCTTT. This chain links TRBV6-1 with TRBJ1-1; D is uncertain. The CDR3 consists of 13 residues. Trimming took 7 bases from V and 0 from J, leaving 9 bases between them. CDR1 is MNHNS, CDR2 SASEGT, per germline.